This TCR beta chain was retrieved from a study of T cell repertoires in cytomegalovirus infection. Study-wide background: Both CMV infection and a matching HLA type were indicated by public TCR beta signatures.

A word on this clonotype: The antigen is not known.

V was shortened by 6 bases and J by 0 bases, with 19 bases between the two germline ends. The germline V gene has CDR1 DFQATT and CDR2 SNEGSKA (reference sequence). This CDR3 spans 16 amino acids. TCRdb re-called the reads with MiXCR, one entry per CDR3 protein. Of about 260,000 distinct CDR3 sequences listed, about 13% were seen once; the top ten hold around 8.8%. Whole-study results and caveats: CMV-specific TCR beta clonotypes restricted by HLA-C were the ones dominating the ex vivo response.

The chain employs TRBV20-1 and TRBJ2-3; TRBD1 or TRBD2 may be the D gene (5 bases each). The source of this sequence is a human donor in good health (CMV status not recorded). Some clones in this sample may be carry-over from other donors' samples. The sample consisted of PBMCs. CDR3 loop: CSANDRFEGSTDTQYF. In DNA, the CDR3 is TGCAGTGCAAATGACAGATTCGAGGGCAGCACAGATACGCAGTATTTT.